This T cell receptor beta chain was identified in a study of blood T cells in healthy people across ages. Findings of the study overall: Naive CD4+ cells and diversity were both higher in long-lived donors than in aged donors. Age showed a roughly linear inverse relationship with TCR beta diversity per million T cells.

This clonotype was picked up a small number of times. Its target is unknown. A much larger clone differs from this one at a single base, so this may be a read error. Sample-barcoded 5' priming and a J-beta primer mix drove a second PCR of 7 to 11 cycles. A template-switch adaptor containing 12 random nucleotides labeled each cDNA molecule. Each CDR3 protein gets one entry after TCRdb re-called the 5' RACE reads with MiXCR. The top ten clones hold roughly 8.2% of a sample with 1.5 million to 2 million distinct CDR3 sequences, roughly 28% of them seen once. CDR1 SGDLS and CDR2 YYNGEE come from the germline V gene. With 4 bases clipped from V and 7 bases from J, the junction kept 12 bases outside the gene matches. The CDR3 is 15 amino acids.

The sequencing input was blood. The chain combines TRBV9 with TRBJ2-7; 9 bases agree with TRBD1. The sequence was collected from a woman in her twenties or thirties in good health. This CDR3 is CASSPRGQGYKEQYF. Written as DNA, the CDR3 is TGTGCCAGCAGCCCCAGGGGACAGGGATATAAGGAGCAGTACTTC.